This T cell receptor beta chain derives from a study of cytomegalovirus exposure and HLA in healthy donors. The overall study: In a later analysis, it was reported that the roughly 120 validation repertoires had been produced on the same platform as the 700 or so repertoires belonging to the first cohort.

Per the germline V gene, CDR1 is SGHTA and CDR2 is FQGNSA. V gave up 5 bases and J gave up 6 bases; unmatched junction bases: 7. The CDR3 is 14 amino acids. The protocol was immunoSEQ multiplex PCR, while the TCRdb copy is restricted to in-frame clones and leaves out a portion. The table lists 82,000 or so clones, 95% of them singletons, with 0.6% to 0.7% in the top ten. General study results and limits: Whilst most TCR sequences proved rare, a subset of public TCRs occurred across many donors.

Concerning this clone: Its target is unknown.

The study drew the donors from its roughly 120-subject validation cohort, separate from the approximately 700-subject first cohort. Sample: PBMCs. This TCR derives from a woman aged 18 to 35 in good health and CMV-seronegative. The chain recombines TRBV7-2 with TRBJ2-3, with 8 positions matching TRBD2. The CDR3 here is CASSTGLAADTQYF. The CDR3 DNA sequence: TGTGCCAGCAGCACCGGACTAGCCGCCGATACGCAGTATTTT.